What follows describes a single TCR beta chain. What it recognizes is unknown. This sample was included in a study of graft-versus-host responses after intestinal transplantation. Study-wide results and caveats: Early post-transplant HvG declines showed an association with peak circulating GvH clone levels.

Some clones are missing from TCRdb's copy, which holds only in-frame ones; the method was immunoSEQ multiplex PCR. This sample has roughly 50,000 clones, with 92% found just once. V dropped 6 bases and J dropped 0 bases, with 9 bases sitting between them. This CDR3 comprises 15 residues. Germline V gene lookup returns CDR1 MNHNS and CDR2 SASEGT. This material consisted of unstimulated CD4+ T cells sorted from spleen or lymph node cells, taken before transplant. This chain uses TRBV6-1 with TRBJ2-6; D is ambiguous. The TCR comes from a human donor who was the organ donor for an intestinal transplant. The CDR3 region is CASRTSPSGANVLTF. The CDR3 DNA is TGTGCCAGCAGAACGAGCCCCTCTGGGGCCAACGTCCTGACTTTC.